Below, one TCR beta chain is given with its context. The sample originates from a study of monozygotic twins with inflammatory bowel disease. CDR3 length: 13 amino acids. From germline, CDR1 is ENHRY and CDR2 SYGVKD. TCRdb re-called the 5' RACE reads; one entry per CDR3 protein, DNA not given. This sample's clone table lists about 160,000 distinct CDR3 sequences. The sample taken for sequencing was blood. The V gene is TRBV10-3, the J gene TRBJ1-1. This receptor was identified in a human donor with ulcerative colitis or Crohn's disease, or a healthy co-twin of an affected twin (not recorded which). This CDR3 reads CAISESGLFEAFF.